These 17 T cell receptor beta chains share one sample of origin, sequenced in a study of T cell responses to AZD1222 COVID-19 vaccine. Only in-frame clones appear in the TCRdb table, and some are missing; sequencing was by immunoSEQ multiplex PCR. The sample contains around 160,000 clones, over 80% of which appear only once. The material sequenced was peripheral blood, taken 28 days after the second AZD1222 dose. The receptors were sampled from an adult who received the AZD1222 COVID-19 vaccine.

This rearrangement joins TRBV27 to TRBJ2-7, with 9 bases aligning to TRBD2. The CDR3 consists of 14 residues. Losses at the gene ends were 7 bases for V and 4 bases for J; bases not matched to a gene: 8. Germline V gives CDR1 MNHEY, CDR2 SMNVEV (reference sequence). The CDR3 DNA reads TGTGCCAGCAACGGGGGGCGGGAGGGATACGAGCAGTACTTC. This encodes CASNGGREGYEQYF.

CDR3 protein: CASSLGIRVGAMNTEAFF. DNA of the CDR3: TGCGCCAGCAGCTTGGGAATCCGGGTTGGAGCAATGAACACTGAAGCTTTCTTT. V gene TRBV5-1 combines with J gene TRBJ1-1; D gene unclear. V was clipped by 0 bases and J by 0 bases, with 18 bases between them. This CDR3 comprises 18 residues. Germline CDR1 SGHRS, CDR2 YFSETQ.

The rearrangement joins TRBV20-1 to TRBJ1-3; unclear D gene. In germline, CDR1 is DFQATT, CDR2 SNEGSKA (reference sequence). The CDR3 is 11 residues long. Trimming took off 3 bases at V and 7 bases at J, with 7 bases between the two ends. The CDR3 loop is CSARSQNTIYF. The CDR3 nucleotides are TGCAGTGCTAGGAGCCAGAACACCATATATTTT.

The chain combines TRBV27 with TRBJ2-1, with 7 bases matching TRBD2. Germline values: CDR1 MNHEY, CDR2 SMNVEV (reference sequence). V lost 3 bases and J lost 8; bases outside the gene matches: 7. The length of the CDR3 is 14 residues. As DNA, the CDR3 is TGTGCCAGCAGTTTCGCGGGAGTAAGGGATGAGCAGTTCTTC. Protein: CASSFAGVRDEQFF.

This clone has more than one count but fewer than ten. The chain combines TRBV7-6 with TRBJ2-1; D perhaps matches TRBD2 (5 bases). CDR3 length equals 14 residues. V gave up 5 bases and J gave up 4 bases, with 12 bases separating them. Germline values: CDR1 SGHVS, CDR2 FNYEAQ. Here the CDR3 reads CASSRGTRYNEQFF. For the CDR3, the DNA is TGTGCCAGCAGCCGGGGTACTAGGTACAATGAGCAGTTCTTC. The full variable domain, completed using reference TRBV7-6 and TRBJ2-1, is GAGVSQSPRYKVTKRGQDVALRCDPISGHVSLYWYRQALGQGPEFLTYFNYEAQQDKSGLPNDRFSAERPEGSISTLTIQRTEQRDSAMYRCASSRGTRYNEQFFGPGTRLTVL.

The V gene is TRBV6-2 or TRBV6-3, the J gene TRBJ1-5; 10 positions match TRBD1. The CDR3 consists of 17 residues. The ends lost 6 bases at V and 0 bases at J; junction bases unmatched: 8. The germline gives CDR1 MNHEY, CDR2 SVGEGT. The DNA of the CDR3 is TGTGCCAGCAGCTTCTCCGGGACAGGGGATAGCAATCAGCCCCAGCATTTT. This translates into CASSFSGTGDSNQPQHF.

The chain links TRBV7-9 to TRBJ1-6; D not resolved. Trimming pared 1 base from V and 2 bases from J, leaving 9 bases between. This CDR3 spans 16 amino acids. The germline V gene encodes CDR1 SEHNR and CDR2 FQNEAQ (reference sequence). The CDR3 coding sequence is TGTGCCAGCAGCTTAGGGCCCCGGACCTATAATTCACCCCTCCACTTT. Protein sequence: CASSLGPRTYNSPLHF. Together with reference TRBV7-9 and TRBJ1-6, the CDR3 gives the full variable domain: DTGVSQNPRHKITKRGQNVTFRCDPISEHNRLYWYRQTLGQGPEFLTYFQNEAQLEKSRLLSDRFSAERPKGSFSTLEIQRTEQGDSAMYLCASSLGPRTYNSPLHFGNGTRLTVT.

J is TRBJ1-1 and V is TRBV3-1 (or the pseudogene TRBV3-2), with unresolved D. The CDR3 covers 15 residues. Germline CDR1 is LGHDT and CDR2 is YNNKEL (reference sequence). V shed 4 bases and J shed 0 bases, with 12 bases lying between them. The CDR3 sequence: CASSLDGEVNTEAFF. CDR3 DNA: TGTGCCAGCAGCCTCGACGGAGAAGTGAACACTGAAGCTTTCTTT.

The V and J genes are TRBV6-5 and TRBJ1-1; D remains ambiguous. The germline gives CDR1 MNHEY, CDR2 SVGAGI. This CDR3 has 13 residues. V lost 8 bases to trimming and J lost 1 base, with 11 bases between them. The CDR3 region has the DNA TGTGCCAGCTGGACGGCGGGGAACACTGAAGCTTTCTTT. As protein: CASWTAGNTEAFF.

The rearrangement joins TRBV11-3 to TRBJ2-3; 7 bases fit TRBD2. Germline CDR1 is SGHNT and CDR2 is YENEEA. V was clipped by 1 base and J by 2 bases; unmatched bases: 6. The CDR3 has 16 amino acids. The CDR3 region has the DNA TGTGCCAGCAGCTTAGTTCTAGCGGAGAACACAGATACGCAGTATTTT. It encodes CASSLVLAENTDTQYF.

The chain combines TRBV7-9 with TRBJ1-4, with 7 bases matching TRBD1. Germline CDR1 is SEHNR and CDR2 is FQNEAQ (reference sequence). CDR3 length equals 13 residues. The junction had 3 bases not matched to a gene; V was cut back by 3 bases and J by 8 bases. Here the CDR3 reads CASSFPRGEKLFF. DNA of the CDR3: TGTGCCAGCAGCTTCCCCAGGGGGGAAAAACTGTTTTTT.

The chain has TRBV5-1 and TRBJ2-3; unclear D gene. Germline V CDR1 and CDR2: SGHRS, YFSETQ. The CDR3 extends over 17 amino acids. Trimming shortened V by 3 bases and J by 3 bases, and 20 bases separated the two germline ends. This CDR3 is CASSSTAIGIRTDTQYF. Here the CDR3 DNA reads TGCGCCAGCAGCTCGACCGCCATAGGTATCAGGACAGATACGCAGTATTTT.

CDR3 residues: CASSYGAGSVTDTQYF. CDR3 nucleotides: TGTGCCAGCAGCTACGGAGCGGGGTCGGTCACAGATACGCAGTATTTT. The rearrangement joins TRBV11-3 to TRBJ2-3; 7 bases align to TRBD2. The CDR3 extends over 16 amino acids. The J segment lost 2 bases and the V segment lost 4 bases, leaving 9 bases of the junction unmatched. From germline, CDR1 is SGHNT and CDR2 YENEEA.

The chain carries TRBV7-2 and TRBJ1-1, with 8 bases aligning to TRBD1. V dropped 2 bases and J dropped 8; count of bases not matched to a gene: 7. The CDR3 extends over 14 amino acids. Germline CDR1 and CDR2: SGHTA and FQGNSA. CDR3 region: CASSLTGQGSEAFF. The CDR3 nucleotides read TGTGCCAGCAGCTTAACAGGACAGGGATCCGAAGCTTTCTTT.

The CDR3: CASSPMQGSSPLHF. CDR3 DNA: TGTGCCAGCAGCCCAATGCAGGGGAGTTCACCCCTCCACTTT. This chain connects TRBV7-9 to TRBJ1-6; TRBD1 is a possible D gene (6 bases). V lost 5 bases, J lost 9 bases, and 14 bases lay in between. CDR1 SEHNR and CDR2 FQNEAQ come from the germline V gene (reference sequence). This CDR3 comprises 14 residues.

V gene TRBV7-8 combines with J gene TRBJ1-5; D gene ambiguous. The V end lost 1 base, the J end lost 0 bases, and 7 bases lay between the germline ends. Germline lookup yields CDR1 SGHVS and CDR2 FQNEAQ. CDR3 length equals 15 residues. The CDR3 nucleotides read TGTGCCAGCAGCTTAGTTATGGCTAGCAATCAGCCCCAGCATTTT. Translating gives CASSLVMASNQPQHF. Variable domain in full (rest from reference TRBV7-8 and TRBJ1-5): GAGVSQSPRYKVAKRGQDVALRCDPISGHVSLFWYQQALGQGPEFLTYFQNEAQLDKSGLPSDRFFAERPEGSVSTLKIQRTQQEDSAVYLCASSLVMASNQPQHFGDGTRLSIL.

J is TRBJ1-3 and V is TRBV30; no clear D. Trimming cost V 2 bases and J 4 bases, with 6 bases left between them. The germline V gene encodes CDR1 GTSNPN and CDR2 SVGIG (reference sequence). This CDR3 is built from 12 residues. The CDR3 here is CAWSPQGNTIYF. The CDR3, as DNA: TGTGCCTGGAGTCCCCAGGGAAACACCATATATTTT.